This T cell receptor (beta chain) originates from a study of blood T cell repertoires in COVID-19. In the authors' workflow: How many nucleated cells were present was estimated from reference gene primer amplification. Only in-frame clones appear in the TCRdb table, and some are missing; sequencing was by immunoSEQ multiplex PCR. V and J calls and clone size come straight from that table; D and trimming were deduced from the DNA. The table shows about 310,000 clones, with about 85% occurring only once. The germline gives CDR1 MNHEY, CDR2 SVGEGT. The CDR3 is made up of 17 amino acids. The V and J ends lost 4 bases and 0 bases respectively, with 17 bases between them.

Input material: PBMCs or T cells enriched from blood (not recorded which). The chain is built from TRBV6-2 or TRBV6-3 and TRBJ2-3; D ambiguous. The clonotype comes from a woman aged 25 to 39 who had been exposed to COVID-19. The CDR3 nucleotides are TGTGCCAGCAGTTCCAACGATCTAGTCCTTAGCACAGATACGCAGTATTTT. This encodes CASSSNDLVLSTDTQYF.